The present T cell receptor (beta chain) was sequenced within a study of cytomegalovirus exposure and HLA in healthy donors. Vbeta (60) and Jbeta (13) primers were used in the PCR. Here immunoSEQ multiplex PCR was the method, and the copy in TCRdb shows in-frame clones only, minus some. The specimen's table records 200,000 to 250,000 clones. With V trimmed by 6 bases and J by 4 bases, 7 bases remained unmatched. Germline V gene sequence: CDR1 WNHNN, CDR2 SYGVQD (reference sequence). This CDR3 contains 15 residues. The source is a girl under 10 years old in good health and CMV-seropositive. The chain has TRBV10-1 and TRBJ2-3; 10 bases fit TRBD2. Sequencing was performed on PBMCs. In nucleotides, the CDR3 is TGCGCCAGCAGCACCAGCGGGAGGGAGGCAGATACGCAGTATTTT. Its protein product is CASSTSGREADTQYF.